A selection of T cell receptor beta chains follows, all from one sample in a study of OX40 agonist ivuxolimab in advanced cancers. Assay: immunoSEQ multiplex PCR; the TCRdb copy retains only in-frame clones and omits some. Among 30,000 to 35,000 clones, roughly 80% were seen once, and the ten largest hold 2.6%. The sequencing used CD4+ or CD8+ T cells sorted from blood, collected in a trial of the OX40 agonist ivuxolimab. Every receptor here comes from an adult with an advanced solid tumor such as melanoma, head and neck, liver or kidney cancer. The CDR3 runs from the conserved cysteine through the conserved F or W. A D gene is named only where the DNA matches it firmly. Expanded clones are given a class, and other clones once, few, many or no size at all.

size: NA
D: NA
J: TRBJ1-5
length: 17
V: TRBV7-3
DNA: TGTGCCAGCAGCTTAAACGCAGAAGACTATAGCAATCAGCCCCAGCATTTT
CDR3: CASSLNAEDYSNQPQHF

size: NA
D: TRBD1
J: TRBJ2-5
length: 13
V: TRBV6-5
DNA: TGTGCCACCGGACGGGACAGCAAAGAGACCCAGTACTTC
CDR3: CATGRDSKETQYF

size: NA
D: NA
J: TRBJ1-5
length: 15
V: TRBV4-3
DNA: TGCGCCAGCAGCCAAGGGTGGAGGAGCAATCAGCCCCAGCATTTT
CDR3: CASSQGWRSNQPQHF

size: NA
D: NA
J: TRBJ2-5
length: 14
V: TRBV7-2
DNA: TGTGCCAGCAGCCTAGATCGCGCCGAGCGGACCCAGTACTTC
CDR3: CASSLDRAERTQYF

size: NA
D: TRBD1
J: TRBJ2-5
length: 12
V: TRBV29-1
DNA: TGCAGCGTCCAAGACAGGGGTCAGACCCAGTACTTC
CDR3: CSVQDRGQTQYF

size: NA
D: NA
J: TRBJ1-1
length: 13
V: TRBV7-6
DNA: TGTGCCAGCAGCTTCAGAGGGAGTACTGAAGCTTTCTTT
CDR3: CASSFRGSTEAFF

size: NA
D: TRBD1
J: TRBJ1-1
length: 15
V: TRBV11-2
DNA: TGTGCCAGCAGCTTTCCGACAGGGATGAACACTGAAGCTTTCTTT
CDR3: CASSFPTGMNTEAFF

size: NA
D: NA
J: TRBJ1-5
length: 13
V: TRBV10-3
DNA: TGTGCCATCAGTTACAAGGGAGAACAGCCCCAGCATTTT
CDR3: CAISYKGEQPQHF

size: NA
D: NA
J: TRBJ1-1
length: 15
V: TRBV19
DNA: TGTGCCAGTAGTATAGGATATCAGAGGGTCTCTGAAGCTTTCTTT
CDR3: CASSIGYQRVSEAFF

size: NA
D: TRBD1
J: TRBJ2-7
length: 15
V: TRBV7-2
DNA: TGTGCCAGCAGCATGAGGACAGGGGGCATGTACGAGCAGTACTTC
CDR3: CASSMRTGGMYEQYF

size: NA
D: NA
J: TRBJ2-7
length: 14
V: TRBV12-1
DNA: TGTGCCAGCAGCTTTCGGGACAGAACCTACGAGCAGTACTTC
CDR3: CASSFRDRTYEQYF

size: NA
D: NA
J: TRBJ1-2
length: 12
V: TRBV5-5
DNA: TGTGCCAGCAGAACCTCATCTGGTGGCTACACCTTC
CDR3: CASRTSSGGYTF

size: NA
D: NA
J: TRBJ2-5
length: 15
V: TRBV5-1
DNA: TGCGCCAGCAGCTCCTCCGGGGCCATCCGGGAGACCCAGTACTTC
CDR3: CASSSSGAIRETQYF

size: NA
D: NA
J: TRBJ2-5
length: 15
V: TRBV7-8
DNA: TGTGCCAGCAGACCCTCTTGGTCGTACCAAGAGACCCAGTACTTC
CDR3: CASRPSWSYQETQYF

size: NA
D: NA
J: TRBJ1-2
length: 13
V: TRBV4-1
DNA: TGCGCCAGCAGCCACGGGACCCGGGGTGGCTACACCTTC
CDR3: CASSHGTRGGYTF

size: NA
D: NA
J: TRBJ1-1
length: 15
V: TRBV19
DNA: TGTGCCAGTAGTATGAGGTTCGGGGGGCCCACTGAAGCTTTCTTT
CDR3: CASSMRFGGPTEAFF

size: NA
D: NA
J: TRBJ1-5
length: 15
V: TRBV15
DNA: TGTGCCACCAGCAGAGAAACGGGGTACAATCAGCCCCAGCATTTT
CDR3: CATSRETGYNQPQHF

size: NA
D: NA
J: TRBJ1-1
length: 11
V: TRBV5-6
DNA: TGTGCCAGCAGCTTTGGGACTGAAGCTTTCTTT
CDR3: CASSFGTEAFF

size: NA
D: NA
J: TRBJ2-5
length: 14
V: TRBV27
DNA: TGTGCCAGCAGTAAGGACAGGAGGGGGGAGACCCAGTACTTC
CDR3: CASSKDRRGETQYF

size: NA
D: NA
J: TRBJ1-1
length: 12
V: TRBV6-5
DNA: TGTGCCAGCAGTTTCACCAACACTGAAGCTTTCTTT
CDR3: CASSFTNTEAFF

size: NA
D: TRBD1
J: TRBJ1-1
length: 13
V: TRBV30
DNA: TGTGCCTGGAGACGACAGGGTGATTTTGAAGCTTTCTTT
CDR3: CAWRRQGDFEAFF

size: NA
D: NA
J: TRBJ1-1
length: 15
V: TRBV6-5
DNA: TGTGCCAGCAGTTCATTACAGGGCGGGAACACTGAAGCTTTCTTT
CDR3: CASSSLQGGNTEAFF

size: NA
D: NA
J: TRBJ1-1
length: 16
V: TRBV28
DNA: TGTGCCACCAGACCGGAGGGAGCCTCGGGGGTCACTGAAGCTTTCTTT
CDR3: CATRPEGASGVTEAFF

size: once
D: TRBD1
J: TRBJ2-2
length: 16
V: TRBV4-1
DNA: TGCGCCAGCAGCCCCCCAAAGGGTAGGGGGCCCGGGGAGCTGTTTTTT
CDR3: CASSPPKGRGPGELFF

size: NA
D: NA
J: TRBJ2-7
length: 14
V: TRBV7-9
DNA: TGTGCCAGCAGCTTATTCTCCCTTTACGACGAGCAGTACTTC
CDR3: CASSLFSLYDEQYF

size: NA
D: TRBD2
J: TRBJ2-6
length: 18
V: TRBV28
DNA: TGTGCCAGCAGCCCATCGGGACTAGACGCCTCTGGGGCCAACGTCCTGACTTTC
CDR3: CASSPSGLDASGANVLTF

size: NA
D: NA
J: TRBJ1-1
length: 12
V: TRBV6-5
DNA: TGTGCCAGCAGTACCCCGGGCGCTGAAGCTTTCTTT
CDR3: CASSTPGAEAFF

size: NA
D: TRBD1
J: TRBJ2-7
length: 14
V: TRBV11-2
DNA: TGTGCCAGCAGCAAAAGGACAGGGCAGGGCGAGCAGTACTTC
CDR3: CASSKRTGQGEQYF

size: NA
D: NA
J: TRBJ1-4
length: 14
V: TRBV9
DNA: TGTGCCAGCAGCGTAGGAGGAGAAAATGAAAAACTGTTTTTT
CDR3: CASSVGGENEKLFF

size: NA
D: TRBD2
J: TRBJ2-5
length: 15
V: TRBV5-1
DNA: TGCGCCAATCCGAGTTTAGCGGGACTAGAAGAGACCCAGTACTTC
CDR3: CANPSLAGLEETQYF

size: NA
D: NA
J: TRBJ1-2
length: 13
V: TRBV19
DNA: TGTGCCAGTAGTATAGAGGGGGCGCAGGGCTACACCTTC
CDR3: CASSIEGAQGYTF

size: NA
D: NA
J: TRBJ1-1
length: 16
V: TRBV11-2
DNA: TGTGCCAGCAGCCCCGGGGTAAGGGTGTTGAACACTGAAGCTTTCTTT
CDR3: CASSPGVRVLNTEAFF

size: few
D: TRBD2
J: TRBJ2-5
length: 15
V: TRBV7-7
DNA: TGTGCCAGCAGCTGGGGCGGGGGGACTCAAGAGACCCAGTACTTC
CDR3: CASSWGGGTQETQYF

size: once
D: NA
J: TRBJ2-7
length: 15
V: TRBV19
DNA: TGTGCCAGTAAGGAGGGTGGCGGGGCTACCTACGAGCAGTACTTC
CDR3: CASKEGGGATYEQYF

size: NA
D: NA
J: TRBJ2-7
length: 14
V: TRBV30
DNA: TGTGCCTCCAGAGCCCGGGGTAGAAATTACGAGCAGTACTTC
CDR3: CASRARGRNYEQYF

size: NA
D: NA
J: TRBJ1-1
length: 13
V: TRBV5-5
DNA: TGTGCCAGCAGCTTGGAGGGGAACACTGAAGCTTTCTTT
CDR3: CASSLEGNTEAFF

size: NA
D: TRBD1
J: TRBJ1-5
length: 14
V: TRBV30
DNA: TGTGCCTGGAGTGGGACAGGGCGGAATCAGCCCCAGCATTTT
CDR3: CAWSGTGRNQPQHF

size: NA
D: NA
J: TRBJ2-1
length: 16
V: TRBV19
DNA: TGTGCCAGTACTCCTAGCCGAAATGTCTCCTACAATGAGCAGTTCTTC
CDR3: CASTPSRNVSYNEQFF

size: NA
D: TRBD1
J: TRBJ2-7
length: 17
V: TRBV7-2
DNA: TGTGCCAGCACCCCGGGGCTAGGGACAGGGAATACCTACGAGCAGTACTTC
CDR3: CASTPGLGTGNTYEQYF

size: NA
D: NA
J: TRBJ1-1
length: 11
V: TRBV30
DNA: TGTGCCTGGGGACAGCAGACTGAAGCTTTCTTT
CDR3: CAWGQQTEAFF

size: NA
D: TRBD1
J: TRBJ1-5
length: 16
V: TRBV7-9
DNA: TGTGCCAGCAGCTTAGGATTTGGACAGGCCTATCAGCCCCAGCATTTT
CDR3: CASSLGFGQAYQPQHF

size: NA
D: NA
J: TRBJ1-3
length: 15
V: TRBV7-8
DNA: TGTGCCAGCAGCTCCACAGGGAGTACTGGAAACACCATATATTTT
CDR3: CASSSTGSTGNTIYF

size: NA
D: TRBD1
J: TRBJ1-2
length: 13
V: TRBV2
DNA: TGTGCCAGCAGGGCAGACAGGGAGGGAGGCTACACCTTC
CDR3: CASRADREGGYTF

size: few
D: NA
J: TRBJ1-2
length: 14
V: TRBV11-2
DNA: TGTGCCAGCAACCTAGCCAGCGACTCTTATGGCTACACCTTC
CDR3: CASNLASDSYGYTF

size: NA
D: NA
J: TRBJ2-1
length: 16
V: TRBV4-2
DNA: TGTGCCAGCAGCCAAGCTGCTCAGAGTCCCTACAATGAGCAGTTCTTC
CDR3: CASSQAAQSPYNEQFF

size: NA
D: TRBD2
J: TRBJ2-7
length: 15
V: TRBV15
DNA: TGTGCCACCAGCTCTAGCGGGGGGCGCACCTACGAGCAGTACTTC
CDR3: CATSSSGGRTYEQYF

size: few
D: TRBD2
J: TRBJ2-4
length: 19
V: TRBV28
DNA: TGTGCCAGCAGCCAAAGGACTAGCGGGAGGGTTTTAGCCAAAAACATTCAGTACTTC
CDR3: CASSQRTSGRVLAKNIQYF

size: NA
D: NA
J: TRBJ1-1
length: 13
V: TRBV19
DNA: TGTGCCAGTAGTGTCAGGGTTGCCACTGAAGCTTTCTTT
CDR3: CASSVRVATEAFF

size: NA
D: NA
J: TRBJ1-2
length: 11
V: TRBV2
DNA: TGTGCCAGCAGGGATTACCGAGGCTACACCTTC
CDR3: CASRDYRGYTF

size: NA
D: NA
J: TRBJ2-7
length: 12
V: TRBV6-5
DNA: TGTGCCAGCAGCCGTAATCCCTACGAGCAGTACTTC
CDR3: CASSRNPYEQYF

size: few
D: NA
J: TRBJ1-6
length: 14
V: TRBV6-5
DNA: TGTGCCAGCAGTTACGGAGGGTTGAGTTCACCCCTCCACTTT
CDR3: CASSYGGLSSPLHF

size: NA
D: NA
J: TRBJ1-1
length: 12
V: TRBV7-2
DNA: TGTGCCAGCAGCTGGGGCGGAACAGGAGCTTTCTTT
CDR3: CASSWGGTGAFF

size: NA
D: NA
J: TRBJ1-5
length: 13
V: TRBV11-2
DNA: TGTGCCAGCAGTCGGACAACTAATCAGCCCCAGCATTTT
CDR3: CASSRTTNQPQHF

size: NA
D: TRBD1
J: TRBJ1-3
length: 14
V: TRBV29-1
DNA: TGCAGCGCCGCAGGGGGGCTGGAGGGAAACACCATATATTTT
CDR3: CSAAGGLEGNTIYF